These 17 T cell receptor beta chains came from one sample sequenced in a study of persistence of HIV-infected CD4 T cells. For these TCRs, the target antigens are not known. This was the immunoSEQ version 4 assay in survey mode. Profiled with immunoSEQ multiplex PCR; TCRdb holds only in-frame clones, not every one. The sample lists 45,000 to 55,000 clones; around 75% were seen once. The stimulus was lysate of CMV-infected fibroblasts, about 10 ug/mL. Memory cells lacking CD40L and CD69 with high CD45RO were sorted. The specimen was CD4+ T cells sorted from PBMCs after roughly 18-hour stimulation, collected from a patient who received antiretroviral therapy. These receptors came from an adult man with HIV who was CMV-seropositive.

V gene TRBV19 combines with J gene TRBJ2-1, with 8 bases fitting TRBD2. V trimming: 3 bases; J trimming: 6 bases; junction bases outside the gene matches: 7. The CDR3 loop spans 15 amino acids. Germline assignment: CDR1 LNHDA and CDR2 SQIVND (reference sequence). The CDR3 sequence is CASSMPGGAFNEQFF. CDR3 nucleotide sequence: TGTGCCAGTAGTATGCCCGGGGGGGCGTTCAATGAGCAGTTCTTC.

The chain links TRBV2 to TRBJ1-2; possibly TRBD1 for D (5 bases). Germline loops: CDR1 SNHLY, CDR2 FYNNEI. The CDR3 is made up of 14 amino acids. The V and J ends lost 7 bases and 0 bases respectively, with 12 bases between them. In DNA, the CDR3 is TGTGCCAGCACTCGGGACGACTCTAACTATGGCTACACCTTC. Translated, it gives CASTRDDSNYGYTF.

The chain has TRBV19 and TRBJ2-2; D possibly corresponds to TRBD1 (7 bases). The germline gives CDR1 LNHDA, CDR2 SQIVND (reference sequence). The CDR3 has 15 amino acids. V was pared by 10 bases and J by 2 bases, with 17 bases between. CDR3 nucleotide sequence: TGTGCCACCCCTGGCAGGGGGGAAAACACCGGGGAGCTGTTTTTT. This codes for CATPGRGENTGELFF.

J is TRBJ2-7 and V is TRBV27, with 7 bases aligning to TRBD1. The CDR3 sequence is 14 residues long. V gave up 9 bases and J gave up 3 bases; unmatched junction bases: 11. The V gene's germline CDR1 is MNHEY and CDR2 SMNVEV (reference sequence). This CDR3 is CASNRGGSSYEQYF. The CDR3 DNA reads as TGTGCCAGTAACCGAGGGGGCAGTAGCTACGAGCAGTACTTC.

The chain joins TRBV7-9 to TRBJ2-7, with 9 bases lining up with TRBD1. CDR3 length: 15 residues. In germline, CDR1 is SEHNR, CDR2 FQNEAQ (reference sequence). The V segment lost 5 bases and the J segment 5 bases; nucleotides outside the gene matches: 10. The CDR3: CASSQGQDRGHEQYF. For the CDR3, the DNA is TGTGCCAGCAGCCAGGGCCAGGACAGGGGCCACGAGCAGTACTTC. The variable domain in full, completed from reference TRBV7-9 and TRBJ2-7, reads DTGVSQNPRHKITKRGQNVTFRCDPISEHNRLYWYRQTLGQGPEFLTYFQNEAQLEKSRLLSDRFSAERPKGSFSTLEIQRTEQGDSAMYLCASSQGQDRGHEQYFGPGTRLTVT.

CDR3 nucleotides: TGCGCCAGCAGCCAGGAGGAGGGGACACTTTCCTACGAGCAGTACTTC. Its protein is CASSQEEGTLSYEQYF. This sequence joins TRBV4-1 and TRBJ2-7, with D possibly called TRBD1 or TRBD2 (6 bases each). Trimming stripped 3 bases from V and 1 base from J, with 16 bases between. This CDR3 has 16 amino acids. Germline assignment: CDR1 MGHRA and CDR2 YSYEKL.

The rearrangement uses TRBV9 and TRBJ2-5; 12 bases agree with TRBD2. The CDR3 consists of 17 residues. The V segment lost 0 bases and the J segment 6 bases; nucleotides outside the gene matches: 9. Germline V gene sequence: CDR1 SGDLS, CDR2 YYNGEE. CDR3 loop: CASSVGGTSGRLQTQYF. CDR3 nucleotide sequence: TGTGCCAGCAGCGTAGGTGGCACTAGCGGGAGGTTACAGACCCAGTACTTC. Based on the CDR3 plus reference TRBV9 and TRBJ2-5, the full variable domain is DSGVTQTPKHLITATGQRVTLRCSPRSGDLSVYWYQQSLDQGLQFLIQYYNGEERAKGNILERFSAQQFPDLHSELNLSSLELGDSALYFCASSVGGTSGRLQTQYFGPGTRLLVL.

In this sample, this clone is medium-sized. This sequence joins TRBV20-1 and TRBJ2-3; 8 bases fit TRBD1. The ends lost 6 bases at V and 5 bases at J; junction bases unmatched: 16. There are 16 residues in the CDR3. The germline V gene has CDR1 DFQATT and CDR2 SNEGSKA (reference sequence). The CDR3 coding sequence is TGCAGTGCCAGTCAAACTACAGGGGGTAGGGGAGATACGCAGTATTTT. Translating gives CSASQTTGGRGDTQYF.

The CDR3 protein is CAWTLGNQPQHF. CDR3 DNA: TGTGCCTGGACCTTGGGCAATCAGCCCCAGCATTTT. V gene TRBV30 combines with J gene TRBJ1-5; no reliable D call. Trimming removed 4 bases from V and 2 bases from J, with 6 bases in between. Germline V gives CDR1 GTSNPN, CDR2 SVGIG (reference sequence). The CDR3 loop spans 12 amino acids.

The CDR3 DNA sequence: TGTGCCAGCAGCTTAACGTTAAGTTCGCGTCGTGAGCAGTTCTTC. Protein: CASSLTLSSRREQFF. The V call is TRBV7-3, the J call TRBJ2-1; D unclear. The CDR3 runs to 15 residues. Germline V lookup: CDR1 SGHTA, CDR2 FQGTGA. V lost 0 bases, J lost 9 bases, and 15 bases lay in between. Looking up the rest from reference TRBV7-3 and TRBJ2-1 gives the full variable domain: GAGVSQTPSNKVTEKGKYVELRCDPISGHTALYWYRQSLGQGPEFLIYFQGTGAADDSGLPNDRFFAVRPEGSVSTLKIQRTERGDSAVYLCASSLTLSSRREQFFGPGTRLTVL.

V gene TRBV30 combines with J gene TRBJ2-6; D is unclear. V dropped 5 bases and J dropped 7 bases, with 6 bases sitting between them. The CDR3 covers 11 residues. The germline CDR1 and CDR2 sequences are GTSNPN and SVGIG (reference sequence). CDR3 sequence: CAWAGANVLTF. The CDR3 DNA sequence: TGTGCCTGGGCCGGTGCCAACGTCCTGACTTTC.

The CDR3 sequence: CASTTGAGNQPQHF. The CDR3 nucleotides read TGTGCCAGTACGACGGGGGCCGGCAATCAGCCCCAGCATTTT. This chain links TRBV6-5 with TRBJ1-5; a possible D gene is TRBD1 (6 bases). The CDR3 is 14 amino acids. The V gene lost 9 bases and the J gene lost 2 bases, with 14 bases spanning the gap. Germline CDR1 and CDR2: MNHEY and SVGAGI.

In its sample, this clone was seen a few times. V gene TRBV5-6 combines with J gene TRBJ2-2; TRBD2 might be the D (6 bases). CDR1 and CDR2 from the germline V gene are SGHDT and YYEEEE. V was pared by 1 base and J by 6 bases, with 10 bases between. This CDR3 has 14 amino acids. CDR3: CASSLLLAAGELFF. The CDR3 nucleotides read TGTGCCAGCAGCTTGCTACTAGCAGCCGGGGAGCTGTTTTTT.

Regarding this clone: Without the conserved terminal phenylalanine or tryptophan, this CDR3 likely stems from a read error. The limits of the CDR3 on the DNA are not certain, so only TCRdb's listed CDR3 is given. The rearrangement links TRBV2 to TRBJ1-1. Counting both end residues, the CDR3 totals 13 amino acids. Germline CDR1 is SNHLY and CDR2 is FYNNEI. The CDR3 loop reads CASRKTGTADCFL.

The CDR3 here is CSVRQETQYF. CDR3 bases: TGCAGCGTTCGGCAAGAGACCCAGTACTTC. The J gene is TRBJ2-5, the V gene TRBV29-1; D not resolved. Trimming cost V 5 bases and J 2 bases, with 3 bases left between them. This CDR3 is 10 amino acids long. The V gene's germline CDR1 is SQVTM and CDR2 ANQGSEA.

This chain connects TRBV18 to TRBJ1-5; possibly TRBD1 for D (6 bases). Per the germline V gene, CDR1 is KGHSH and CDR2 is LQKENI. The CDR3 has 15 residues. Deletions cut 5 bases from V and 4 bases from J, with 15 bases between. The CDR3, as DNA: TGTGCCAGCTCAAAAAGACAGGAGGGAAATCAGCCCCAGCATTTT. It encodes CASSKRQEGNQPQHF. Full variable domain (missing parts from reference TRBV18 and TRBJ1-5): NAGVMQNPRHLVRRRGQEARLRCSPMKGHSHVYWYRQLPEEGLKFMVYLQKENIIDESGMPKERFSAEFPKEGPSILRIQQVVRGDSAAYFCASSKRQEGNQPQHFGDGTRLSIL.

A single count supports this clone. The rearrangement joins TRBV2 to TRBJ2-6; TRBD1 is a possible D gene (6 bases). The V and J ends lost 5 bases and 3 bases respectively, with 17 bases between them. Germline V gene sequence: CDR1 SNHLY, CDR2 FYNNEI. The CDR3 consists of 17 residues. CDR3 sequence reads: CASSNKFRGGGANVLTF. DNA of the CDR3: TGTGCCAGCAGTAACAAATTCAGGGGCGGTGGGGCCAACGTCCTGACTTTC.